The 10 T cell receptor beta chains in this list originate from one sample, sequenced in a study of blood T cell repertoires in COVID-19 (dated by TCRdb to 2019 to 2021). Library preparation used the immunoSEQ multiplex PCR assay. Not all clones reach the TCRdb copy of this immuneACCESS table, which keeps in-frame sequences only. Checked studies attribute under half of the gap to unresolved V genes and leave the rest unexplained. The sample table holds 230,000 or so clones, of which more than 85% were seen once. The ten most abundant clones make up 1.5% to 2% of the sample. The sample consisted of peripheral blood. These receptor sequences come from a man aged 40-55 years with active or convalescent COVID-19.

V gene TRBV7-8 combines with J gene TRBJ2-2, with D tentatively TRBD1 (6 bases). Trimming took off 2 bases at V and 5 bases at J, with 15 bases between the two ends. The germline gives CDR1 SGHVS, CDR2 FQNEAQ. The CDR3 extends over 16 amino acids. CDR3 loop: CASSLMRPGDTGELFF. As DNA, the CDR3 is TGTGCCAGCAGCTTAATGAGGCCAGGGGATACCGGGGAGCTGTTTTTT.

The chain employs TRBV5-1 and TRBJ1-4; no reliable D call. V was clipped by 1 base and J by 4 bases, with 5 bases between them. Per the germline V gene, CDR1 is SGHRS and CDR2 is YFSETQ. This CDR3 spans 13 amino acids. The CDR3 is CASSLRGNEKLFF. The CDR3 nucleotides are TGCGCCAGCAGCTTGCGGGGTAATGAAAAACTGTTTTTT. The full variable domain, with the rest looked up from reference TRBV5-1 and TRBJ1-4, is KAGVTQTPRYLIKTRGQQVTLSCSPISGHRSVSWYQQTPGQGLQFLFEYFSETQRNKGNFPGRFSGRQFSNSRSEMNVSTLELGDSALYLCASSLRGNEKLFFGSGTQLSVL.

The V call is TRBV10-3, the J call TRBJ1-2; D possibly corresponds to TRBD1 (5 bases). Germline values: CDR1 ENHRY, CDR2 SYGVKD. This CDR3 spans 17 amino acids. V was clipped by 0 bases and J by 3 bases, with 17 bases between them. As DNA, the CDR3 is TGTGCCATCAGTGAGTCAGGGACTGGATCTCTCTACTATGGCTACACCTTC. Protein product: CAISESGTGSLYYGYTF.

CDR3 protein: CAWSTGTGVHEQFF. Written as DNA, the CDR3 is TGTGCCTGGAGCACCGGGACAGGGGTCCATGAGCAGTTCTTC. This chain links TRBV30 with TRBJ2-1, with 10 positions matching TRBD1. The germline gives CDR1 GTSNPN, CDR2 SVGIG (reference sequence). Germline trimming cut 3 bases from V and 8 bases from J; bases unmatched to any gene: 7. This CDR3 spans 14 amino acids.

This clone appeared a few times. The chain couples TRBV7-9 to TRBJ2-3; 11 positions match TRBD2. The germline gives CDR1 SEHNR, CDR2 FQNEAQ (reference sequence). CDR3 size: 16 residues. V shed 5 bases, J shed 4 bases, and the junction held 8 bases outside the gene matches. The CDR3 sequence is CASSLSGGAPADTQYF. CDR3 in DNA: TGTGCCAGCAGCCTTAGCGGGGGGGCCCCCGCAGATACGCAGTATTTT.

The chain combines TRBV18 with TRBJ2-1, with 9 positions matching TRBD1. The CDR3 extends over 16 amino acids. Germline V lookup: CDR1 KGHSH, CDR2 LQKENI. The ends lost 6 bases at V and 1 base at J; junction bases unmatched: 7. The CDR3 bases are TGTGCCAGCTCCGAGTCGACAGGGGGTTCCTACAATGAGCAGTTCTTC. Translated, it gives CASSESTGGSYNEQFF.

This clone was seen once. This chain connects TRBV27 to TRBJ2-3; 7 bases fit TRBD1. The germline V gene has CDR1 MNHEY and CDR2 SMNVEV (reference sequence). The ends lost 7 bases at V and 2 bases at J; junction bases unmatched: 6. The CDR3 has 14 amino acids. The CDR3 DNA reads TGTGCCAGCAAGGGGGCGGCAAACACAGATACGCAGTATTTT. Protein: CASKGAANTDTQYF.

The chain has TRBV5-1 and TRBJ2-2; D is uncertain. Trimming cost V 0 bases and J 6 bases, with 18 bases left between them. CDR3 length equals 17 residues. Germline CDR1 SGHRS, CDR2 YFSETQ. The CDR3 DNA reads TGCGCCAGCAGCTTGGCCATCTCTGGGCAGTTCGCCGGGGAGCTGTTTTTT. It codes for CASSLAISGQFAGELFF.

The rearrangement joins TRBV27 to TRBJ2-1, with TRBD2 identical over 9 bases. The CDR3 has 14 amino acids. V shed 5 bases, J shed 1 base, and the junction held 0 bases outside the gene matches. Germline CDR1 reads MNHEY; CDR2 reads SMNVEV (reference sequence). The CDR3 DNA is TGTGCCAGCAGTACTAGCGGGTCCTACAATGAGCAGTTCTTC. Encoded protein: CASSTSGSYNEQFF.

J is TRBJ2-7 and V is TRBV6-5, with D possibly matching TRBD2 (7 bases). This CDR3 comprises 12 residues. From germline, CDR1 is MNHEY and CDR2 SVGAGI. V shed 10 bases and J shed 4 bases, with 14 bases lying between them. The CDR3 here is CATRGAGYEQYF. As DNA, the CDR3 is TGTGCCACACGGGGGGCTGGGTACGAGCAGTACTTC.